This T cell receptor beta chain was profiled in a study of T cell responses to AZD1222 COVID-19 vaccine. V shed 5 bases, J shed 3 bases, and the junction held 5 bases outside the gene matches. The CDR3 sequence is 14 residues long. In germline, CDR1 is SGHTA, CDR2 FQGNSA. This table comes from immunoSEQ multiplex PCR, and its TCRdb copy is limited to in-frame clones, with some not included. The table shows approximately 150,000 clones, with around nine tenths occurring only once. The clonotype was recovered from an adult in good health. The V gene is TRBV7-2, the J gene TRBJ2-7; TRBD2 agrees at 9 bases. The specimen was peripheral blood, collected on day 0 of AZD1222 vaccination. DNA of the CDR3: TGTGCCAGCAGCCGTAGCGGGAGAGTCTACGAGCAGTACTTC. Translating it yields CASSRSGRVYEQYF.